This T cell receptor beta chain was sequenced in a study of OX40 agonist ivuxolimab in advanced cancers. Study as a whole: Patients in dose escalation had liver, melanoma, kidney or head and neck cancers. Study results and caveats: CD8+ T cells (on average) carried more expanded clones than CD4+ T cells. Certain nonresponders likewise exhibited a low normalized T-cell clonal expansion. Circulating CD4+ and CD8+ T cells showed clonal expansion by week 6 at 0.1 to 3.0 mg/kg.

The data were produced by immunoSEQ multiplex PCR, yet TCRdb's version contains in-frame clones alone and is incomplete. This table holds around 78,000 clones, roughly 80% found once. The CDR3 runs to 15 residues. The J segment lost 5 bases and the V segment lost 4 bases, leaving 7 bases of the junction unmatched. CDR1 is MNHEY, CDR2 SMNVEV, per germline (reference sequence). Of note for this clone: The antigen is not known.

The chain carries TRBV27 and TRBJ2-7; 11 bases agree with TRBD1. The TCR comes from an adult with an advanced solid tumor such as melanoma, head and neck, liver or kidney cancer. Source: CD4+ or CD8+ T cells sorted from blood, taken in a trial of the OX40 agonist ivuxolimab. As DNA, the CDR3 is TGTGCCAGCAGTTCCCGGGGACAGGGGGGCCACGAGCAGTACTTC. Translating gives CASSSRGQGGHEQYF.